This passage covers 5 T cell receptor beta chains from one sample sequenced in a study of neurological immune-mediated disorders. MiXCR, run by TCRdb on the 5' RACE reads, gives a single entry per CDR3 protein. The sample has 30,000 to 40,000 distinct CDR3 sequences; 3% to 4% are singletons. Sequenced sample: PBMCs. These receptor sequences come from a man aged 25 to 45 with multiple sclerosis.

This clonotype has ten or more counts. This rearrangement joins TRBV20-1 to TRBJ2-5; a weak D match, TRBD1 (5 bases). Between the trimmed V and J ends, which lost 1 base and 1 base, there was a span of 16 bases. The CDR3 sequence is 16 residues long. Germline V lookup: CDR1 DFQATT, CDR2 SNEGSKA (reference sequence). CDR3 residues: CSARVLDSHIQETQYF. CDR3 coding DNA: TGCAGTGCTAGAGTTCTCGACAGTCATATCCAAGAGACCCAGTACTTC.

This clonotype was seen ten or more times. V usage is TRBV29-1 and J usage is TRBJ2-2; D may match TRBD1 or TRBD2 (6 bases each). The germline V gene encodes CDR1 SQVTM and CDR2 ANQGSEA. Trimming removed 5 bases from V and 4 bases from J, with 17 bases in between. The CDR3 sequence is 15 residues long. Here the CDR3 reads CSVLPPGAATGELFF. The CDR3, as DNA: TGCAGCGTTCTACCCCCGGGGGCCGCCACCGGGGAGCTGTTTTTT.

This clonotype was counted at least ten times. J is TRBJ2-2 and V is TRBV6-2 or TRBV6-3; no definite D call. Germline V gene lookup returns CDR1 MNHEY and CDR2 SVGEGT. This CDR3 has 14 amino acids. With 4 bases removed from V and 4 bases from J, the gap between germline ends came to 10 bases. The CDR3 bases are TGTGCCAGCAGTTCGGGCGGATTCACCGGGGAGCTGTTTTTT. Residues: CASSSGGFTGELFF.

This clonotype was observed at least ten times. The rearrangement uses TRBV5-1 and TRBJ1-1, with D possibly matching TRBD1 (5 bases). The CDR3 spans 13 residues. The V and J ends lost 0 bases and 6 bases respectively, with 9 bases between them. The germline V gene encodes CDR1 SGHRS and CDR2 YFSETQ. In DNA, the CDR3 is TGCGCCAGCAGCTTGGAACTGGGGGCTGAAGCTTTCTTT. Its protein product is CASSLELGAEAFF.

This clonotype appeared many times. The V and J genes are TRBV24-1 and TRBJ2-1; D call uncertain. There are 13 residues in the CDR3. CDR1 is KGHDR, CDR2 SFDVKD, per germline. The V and J ends lost 4 bases and 8 bases respectively, with 11 bases between them. The CDR3 DNA follows: TGTGCCACCAGTGACAGATCGTGGGATGAGCAGTTCTTC. The encoded protein is CATSDRSWDEQFF.